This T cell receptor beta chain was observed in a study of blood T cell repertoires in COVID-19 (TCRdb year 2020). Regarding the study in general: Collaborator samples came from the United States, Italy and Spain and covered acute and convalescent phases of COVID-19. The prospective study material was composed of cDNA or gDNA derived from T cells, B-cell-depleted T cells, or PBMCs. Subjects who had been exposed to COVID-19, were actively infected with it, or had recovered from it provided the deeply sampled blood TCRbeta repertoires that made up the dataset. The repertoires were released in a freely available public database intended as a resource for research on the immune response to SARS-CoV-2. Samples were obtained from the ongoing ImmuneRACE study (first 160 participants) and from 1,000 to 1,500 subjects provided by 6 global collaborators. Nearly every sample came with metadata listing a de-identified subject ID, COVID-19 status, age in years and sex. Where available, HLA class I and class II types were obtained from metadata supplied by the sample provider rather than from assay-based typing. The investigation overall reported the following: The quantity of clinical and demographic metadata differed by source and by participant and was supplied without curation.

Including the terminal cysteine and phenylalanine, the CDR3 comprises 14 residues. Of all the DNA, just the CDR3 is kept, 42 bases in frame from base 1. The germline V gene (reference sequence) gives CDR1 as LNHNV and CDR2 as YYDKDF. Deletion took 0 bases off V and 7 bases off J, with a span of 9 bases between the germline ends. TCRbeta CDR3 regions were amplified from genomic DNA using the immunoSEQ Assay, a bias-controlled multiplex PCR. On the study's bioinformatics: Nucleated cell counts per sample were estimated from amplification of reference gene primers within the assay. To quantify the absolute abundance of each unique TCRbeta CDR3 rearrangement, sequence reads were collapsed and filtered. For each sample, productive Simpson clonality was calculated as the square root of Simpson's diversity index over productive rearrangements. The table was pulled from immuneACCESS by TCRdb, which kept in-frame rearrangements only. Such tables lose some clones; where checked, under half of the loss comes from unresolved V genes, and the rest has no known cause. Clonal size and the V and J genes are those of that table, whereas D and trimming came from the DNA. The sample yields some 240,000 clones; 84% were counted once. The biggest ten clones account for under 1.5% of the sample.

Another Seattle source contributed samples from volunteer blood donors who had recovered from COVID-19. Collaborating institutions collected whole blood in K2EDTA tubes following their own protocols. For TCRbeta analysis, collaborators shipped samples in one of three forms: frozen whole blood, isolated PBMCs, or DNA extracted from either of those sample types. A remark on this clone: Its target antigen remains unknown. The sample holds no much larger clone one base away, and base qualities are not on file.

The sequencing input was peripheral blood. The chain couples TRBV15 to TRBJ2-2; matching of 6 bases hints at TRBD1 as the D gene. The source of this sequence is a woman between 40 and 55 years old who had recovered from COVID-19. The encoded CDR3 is CATSRDRGIGELFF. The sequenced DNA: TGTGCCACCAGCAGAGACAGGGGAATCGGGGAGCTGTTTTTT.